A selection of T cell receptor beta chains follows, all from one sample in a study of radiation and T cells in renal cell carcinoma. Repertoires were generated with immunoSEQ multiplex PCR, while TCRdb's copy carries only in-frame clones and drops some. The table includes under 100,000 clones, 84% detected once. Source: blood, taken from a patient whose treatment included radiotherapy and nephrectomy. These receptors all come from a man in his 60s with renal cell carcinoma. Each CDR3 is given with its conserved first and last residue. Fields, in order: V gene, J gene, clone size, CDR3 length, CDR3 protein. The size entry is marked missing in some rows and otherwise reads once, few, many or a size class.

V gene: TRBV6-5
J gene: TRBJ2-5
clone size: NA
CDR3 length: 12
CDR3 protein: CASRSSQETQYF

V gene: TRBV6-6
J gene: TRBJ1-2
clone size: NA
CDR3 length: 12
CDR3 protein: CASTDRGNGYTF

V gene: TRBV27
J gene: TRBJ2-7
clone size: few
CDR3 length: 15
CDR3 protein: CASSRQGLSSYEQYF

V gene: TRBV5-1
J gene: TRBJ2-7
clone size: NA
CDR3 length: 15
CDR3 protein: CASSLEGQGAYEQYF

V gene: TRBV7-9
J gene: TRBJ2-5
clone size: NA
CDR3 length: 14
CDR3 protein: CASSQSATQETQYF

V gene: TRBV2
J gene: TRBJ2-3
clone size: NA
CDR3 length: 19
CDR3 protein: CASSNPGRTSGYSTDTQYF

V gene: TRBV5-3
J gene: TRBJ1-1
clone size: few
CDR3 length: 14
CDR3 protein: CARTEDRGVTEAFF

V gene: TRBV4-1
J gene: TRBJ2-1
clone size: NA
CDR3 length: 16
CDR3 protein: CASSRQAGLASNEQFF

V gene: TRBV28
J gene: TRBJ2-7
clone size: NA
CDR3 length: 15
CDR3 protein: CASSLSGQGVYEQYF

V gene: TRBV11-2
J gene: TRBJ2-7
clone size: once
CDR3 length: 15
CDR3 protein: CASRDLSGKSYEQYF

V gene: TRBV7-8
J gene: TRBJ2-1
clone size: few
CDR3 length: 14
CDR3 protein: CASSLGLNYNEQFF

V gene: TRBV7-8
J gene: TRBJ1-2
clone size: NA
CDR3 length: 14
CDR3 protein: CASSPYTTLYGYTF

V gene: TRBV5-4
J gene: TRBJ1-2
clone size: NA
CDR3 length: 13
CDR3 protein: CASSFAGVVGYTF

V gene: TRBV5-1
J gene: TRBJ2-7
clone size: NA
CDR3 length: 14
CDR3 protein: CASSFLAGSYEQYF

V gene: TRBV5-1
J gene: TRBJ2-5
clone size: NA
CDR3 length: 15
CDR3 protein: CASSLWGDGGETQYF

V gene: TRBV27
J gene: TRBJ1-4
clone size: NA
CDR3 length: 18
CDR3 protein: CASSFNPPQTGFNEKLFF